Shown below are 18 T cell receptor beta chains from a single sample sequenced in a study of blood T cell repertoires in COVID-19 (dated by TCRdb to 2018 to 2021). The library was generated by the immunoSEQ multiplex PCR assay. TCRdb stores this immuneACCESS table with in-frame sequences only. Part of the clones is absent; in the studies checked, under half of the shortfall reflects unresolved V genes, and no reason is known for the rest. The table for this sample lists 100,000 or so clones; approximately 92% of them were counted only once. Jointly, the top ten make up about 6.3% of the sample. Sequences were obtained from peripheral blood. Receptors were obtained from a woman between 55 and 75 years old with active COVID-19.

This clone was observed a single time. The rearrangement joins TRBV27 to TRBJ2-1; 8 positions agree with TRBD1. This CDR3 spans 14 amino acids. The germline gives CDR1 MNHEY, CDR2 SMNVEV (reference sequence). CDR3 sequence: CVSGRQGTNNEQFF. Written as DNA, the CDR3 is TGTGTGTCGGGAAGACAGGGGACCAACAATGAGCAGTTCTTC.

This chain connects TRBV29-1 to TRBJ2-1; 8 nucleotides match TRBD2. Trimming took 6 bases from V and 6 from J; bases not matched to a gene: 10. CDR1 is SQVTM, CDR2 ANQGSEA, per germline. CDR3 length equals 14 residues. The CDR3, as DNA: TGCAGCGTCCGACGGGGGGGTGGTGGCAATGAGCAGTTCTTC. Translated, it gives CSVRRGGGGNEQFF.

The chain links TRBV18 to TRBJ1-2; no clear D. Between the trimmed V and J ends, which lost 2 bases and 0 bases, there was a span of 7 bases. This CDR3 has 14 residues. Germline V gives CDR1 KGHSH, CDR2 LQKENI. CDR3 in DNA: TGTGCCAGCTCACCAGGGCTAACTAACTATGGCTACACCTTC. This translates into CASSPGLTNYGYTF.

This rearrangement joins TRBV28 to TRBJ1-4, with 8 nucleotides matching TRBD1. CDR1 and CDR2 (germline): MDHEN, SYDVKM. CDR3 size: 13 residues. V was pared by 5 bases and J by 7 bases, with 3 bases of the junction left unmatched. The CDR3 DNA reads TGTGCCAGCAGTCAAGGGACAGGTGAAAAACTGTTTTTT. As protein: CASSQGTGEKLFF.

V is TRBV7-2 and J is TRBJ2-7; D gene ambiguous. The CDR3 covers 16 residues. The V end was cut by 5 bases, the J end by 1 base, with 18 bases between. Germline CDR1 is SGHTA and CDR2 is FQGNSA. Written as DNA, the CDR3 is TGTGCCAGCAGCAACCCCGGTAGTCTGCCGTCCTACGAGCAGTACTTC. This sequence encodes CASSNPGSLPSYEQYF.

CDR3 sequence reads: CASSVATGGMGEQYF. The CDR3 DNA reads as TGTGCCAGCAGCGTAGCTACAGGTGGAATGGGGGAGCAGTACTTC. J is TRBJ2-7 and V is TRBV9; maybe TRBD1 (5 bases). V dropped 0 bases and J dropped 7 bases, with 17 bases sitting between them. The CDR3 consists of 15 residues. The V gene's germline CDR1 is SGDLS and CDR2 YYNGEE.

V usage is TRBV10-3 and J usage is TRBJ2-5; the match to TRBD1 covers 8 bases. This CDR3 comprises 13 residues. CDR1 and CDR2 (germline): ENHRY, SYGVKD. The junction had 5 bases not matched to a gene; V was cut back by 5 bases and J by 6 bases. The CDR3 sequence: CAISLTGAKTQYF. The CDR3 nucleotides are TGTGCCATCAGTTTGACAGGGGCCAAGACCCAGTACTTC.

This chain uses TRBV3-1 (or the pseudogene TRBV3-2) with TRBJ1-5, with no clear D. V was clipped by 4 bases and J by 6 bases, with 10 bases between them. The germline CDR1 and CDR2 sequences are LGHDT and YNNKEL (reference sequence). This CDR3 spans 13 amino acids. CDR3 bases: TGTGCCAGCAGCCTCCAGTCTGGTCAGCCCCAGCATTTT. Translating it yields CASSLQSGQPQHF.

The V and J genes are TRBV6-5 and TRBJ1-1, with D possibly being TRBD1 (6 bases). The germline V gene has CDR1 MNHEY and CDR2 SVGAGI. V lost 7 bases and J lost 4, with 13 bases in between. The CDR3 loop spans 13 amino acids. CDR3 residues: CASINRVLTEAFF. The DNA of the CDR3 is TGTGCCAGCATCAACAGGGTTCTCACTGAAGCTTTCTTT.

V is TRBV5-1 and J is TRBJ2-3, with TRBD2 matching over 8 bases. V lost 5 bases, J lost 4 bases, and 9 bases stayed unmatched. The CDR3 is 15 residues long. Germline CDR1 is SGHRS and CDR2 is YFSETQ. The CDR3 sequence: CASRSGTSLADTQYF. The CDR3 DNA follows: TGCGCCAGCAGGTCCGGGACTAGTTTAGCAGATACGCAGTATTTT.

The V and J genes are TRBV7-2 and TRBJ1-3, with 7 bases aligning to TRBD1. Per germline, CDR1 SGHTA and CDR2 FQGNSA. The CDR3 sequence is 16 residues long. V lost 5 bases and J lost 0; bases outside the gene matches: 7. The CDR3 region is CASSAQTGFSGNTIYF. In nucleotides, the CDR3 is TGTGCCAGCAGCGCCCAGACAGGGTTCTCTGGAAACACCATATATTTT.

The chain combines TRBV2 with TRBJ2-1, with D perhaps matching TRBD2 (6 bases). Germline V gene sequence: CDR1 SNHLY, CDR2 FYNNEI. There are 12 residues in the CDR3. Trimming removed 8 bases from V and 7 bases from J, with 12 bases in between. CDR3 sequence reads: CASGEDFNEQFF. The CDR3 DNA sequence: TGTGCCAGCGGGGAGGACTTTAATGAGCAGTTCTTC. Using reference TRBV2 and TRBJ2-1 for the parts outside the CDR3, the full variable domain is EPEVTQTPSHQVTQMGQEVILRCVPISNHLYFYWYRQILGQKVEFLVSFYNNEISEKSEIFDDQFSVERPDGSNFTLKIRSTKLEDSAMYFCASGEDFNEQFFGPGTRLTVL.

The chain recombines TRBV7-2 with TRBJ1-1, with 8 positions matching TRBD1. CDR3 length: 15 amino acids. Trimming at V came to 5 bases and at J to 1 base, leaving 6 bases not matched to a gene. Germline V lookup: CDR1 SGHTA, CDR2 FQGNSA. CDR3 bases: TGTGCCAGCAGCACAACCGGGACAGGGAACACTGAAGCTTTCTTT. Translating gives CASSTTGTGNTEAFF.

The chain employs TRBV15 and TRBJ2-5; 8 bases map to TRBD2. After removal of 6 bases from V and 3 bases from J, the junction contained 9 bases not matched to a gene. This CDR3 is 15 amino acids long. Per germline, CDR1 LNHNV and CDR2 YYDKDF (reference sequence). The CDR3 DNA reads TGTGCCACCAGGTCTGCGGGAGGCGGTAAAGAGACCCAGTACTTC. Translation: CATRSAGGGKETQYF.

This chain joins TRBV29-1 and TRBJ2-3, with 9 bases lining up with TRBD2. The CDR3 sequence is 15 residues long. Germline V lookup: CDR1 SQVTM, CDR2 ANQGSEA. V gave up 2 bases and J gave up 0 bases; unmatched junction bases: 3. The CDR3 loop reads CSVELLAGSTDTQYF. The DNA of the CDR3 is TGCAGCGTTGAACTTCTAGCGGGGAGCACAGATACGCAGTATTTT.

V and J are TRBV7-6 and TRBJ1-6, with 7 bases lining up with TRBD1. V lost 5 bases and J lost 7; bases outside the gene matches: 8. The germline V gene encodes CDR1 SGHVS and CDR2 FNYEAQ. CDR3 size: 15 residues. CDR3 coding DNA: TGTGCCAGCAGCATCTTAGGGGGCCCGAATTCACCCCTCCACTTT. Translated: CASSILGGPNSPLHF. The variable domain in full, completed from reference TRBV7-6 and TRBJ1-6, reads GAGVSQSPRYKVTKRGQDVALRCDPISGHVSLYWYRQALGQGPEFLTYFNYEAQQDKSGLPNDRFSAERPEGSISTLTIQRTEQRDSAMYRCASSILGGPNSPLHFGNGTRLTVT.

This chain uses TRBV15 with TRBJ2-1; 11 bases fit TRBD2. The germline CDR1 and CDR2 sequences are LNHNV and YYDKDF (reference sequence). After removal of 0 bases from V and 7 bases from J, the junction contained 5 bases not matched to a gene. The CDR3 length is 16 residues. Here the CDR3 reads CATSRELAGVGNEQFF. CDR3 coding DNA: TGTGCCACCAGCAGAGAACTAGCGGGAGTAGGGAATGAGCAGTTCTTC. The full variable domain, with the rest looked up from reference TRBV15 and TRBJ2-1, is DAMVIQNPRYQVTQFGKPVTLSCSQTLNHNVMYWYQQKSSQAPKLLFHYYDKDFNNEADTPDNFQSRRPNTSFCFLDIRSPGLGDTAMYLCATSRELAGVGNEQFFGPGTRLTVL.

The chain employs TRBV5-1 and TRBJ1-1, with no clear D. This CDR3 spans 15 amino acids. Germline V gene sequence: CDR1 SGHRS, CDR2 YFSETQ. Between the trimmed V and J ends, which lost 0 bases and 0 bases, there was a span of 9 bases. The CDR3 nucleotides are TGCGCCAGCAGCTTGGAAGAGCTCTTGAACACTGAAGCTTTCTTT. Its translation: CASSLEELLNTEAFF.